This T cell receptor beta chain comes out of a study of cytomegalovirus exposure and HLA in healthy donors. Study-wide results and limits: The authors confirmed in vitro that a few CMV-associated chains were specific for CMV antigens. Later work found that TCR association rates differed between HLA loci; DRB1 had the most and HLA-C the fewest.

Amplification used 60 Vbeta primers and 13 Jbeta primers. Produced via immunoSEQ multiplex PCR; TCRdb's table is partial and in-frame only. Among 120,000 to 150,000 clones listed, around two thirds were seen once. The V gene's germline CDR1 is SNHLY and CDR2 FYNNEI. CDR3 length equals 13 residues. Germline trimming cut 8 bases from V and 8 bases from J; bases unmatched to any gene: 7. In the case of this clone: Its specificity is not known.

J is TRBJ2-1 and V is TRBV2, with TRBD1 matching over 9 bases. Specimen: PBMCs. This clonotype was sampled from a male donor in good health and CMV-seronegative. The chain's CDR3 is CASGQGPGDEQFF. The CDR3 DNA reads TGTGCCAGCGGACAGGGGCCCGGCGATGAGCAGTTCTTC.